This T cell receptor (beta chain) was sequenced during a study of Ad26.COV2.S vaccination and SARS-CoV-2 variants. Across the whole study: Donor was in the COV1001 Ad26.COV2.S trial arm. The vaccine Ad26.COV2.S was put into the muscle once, or twice with 56 days between. Whole-study findings and limits: Post-vaccination spike-specific CD8+ and CD4+ T cell responses reportedly had substantial breadth.

Repertoires were generated with immunoSEQ multiplex PCR, while TCRdb's copy carries only in-frame clones and drops some. This table has about 680,000 clones, roughly 90% appearing once. With respect to this clone: Its specificity is not known.

Indicated treatment: some 19 received Ad26.COV2.S at low or high dose, single or two shots; about 5 received placebo; per-sample allocation not given. Day 63 after the first vaccine or placebo injection was the time point for sampling. This CDR3 spans 15 amino acids. CDR1 is SGHAT, CDR2 FQNNGV, per germline. V was cut by 3 bases and J by 0 bases, with 11 bases left in between. The sequence derives from a person between 18 and 65 years old who received the Ad26.COV2.S COVID-19 vaccine or a placebo. The J gene is TRBJ1-2, the V gene TRBV11-2, with D maybe TRBD1 (6 bases). Sequencing used peripheral blood, obtained in a trial of Ad26.COV2.S vaccine versus placebo. CDR3 in DNA: TGTGCCAGCAGCTTTTGGACAGCTTCTAACTATGGCTACACCTTC. As protein: CASSFWTASNYGYTF.